These 5 T cell receptor beta chains originate from one sample sequenced in a study of T cells expressing NK-cell markers. Each CDR3 protein gets one entry in TCRdb, which reprocessed the 5' RACE reads and gives no DNA. In all, the sample yields hundreds of thousands of distinct CDR3 sequences. What was sequenced was blood T cells: a sorted CD56 or NKG2C T cell subset, CD4+ or CD8+ T cells, or bulk PBMC T cells (not recorded which). Source of these receptors: a woman between 18 and 70 years old in good health.

The rearrangement joins TRBV5-1 to TRBJ1-1; TCRdb's D gene call, TRBD1, goes unchecked for lack of DNA. The CDR3 has 13 amino acids. Germline V gene lookup returns CDR1 SGHRS and CDR2 YFSETQ. The CDR3: CASSEQGVDEAFF.

The chain couples TRBV12-3 or TRBV12-4 to TRBJ1-3. The CDR3 covers 15 residues. CDR3 region: CASSLNPRSGNTIYF.

V gene TRBV6-1 combines with J gene TRBJ2-1. CDR1 MNHNS and CDR2 SASEGT come from the germline V gene. CDR3 length: 13 amino acids. This CDR3 reads CASSVSDYNEQFF.

The chain carries TRBV12-3 or TRBV12-4 and TRBJ1-2; TCRdb reports TRBD1, a call that lacks DNA to check it against. The CDR3 has 15 amino acids. CDR3 amino acids: CASSQGGQKFYGYTF.

The genes are TRBV30 and TRBJ2-7; TCRdb proposes TRBD2, but this gene call is untestable without DNA. The germline V gene has CDR1 GTSNPN and CDR2 SVGIG (reference sequence). There are 14 residues in the CDR3. The CDR3 loop is CASKEAGAFGEQYF.